These T cell receptor beta chains were read from a single sample in a study of CD8 T cells in Susac syndrome. TCRdb recomputed calls from the immunoSEQ multiplex PCR reads with MiXCR, one row per CDR3 protein. The top ten clones hold 0.09% to 0.15% of a sample with about 130,000 distinct CDR3 sequences, nearly 95% of them seen once. Sequencing used CD4+ T cells from PBMCs. These receptor sequences come from a human donor in good health. Each CDR3 is given with its conserved first and last residue. Fields, in order: clone size, J gene, V gene, D gene, CDR3 DNA, CDR3 protein. A D gene is named only where the DNA matches it firmly. For some rows the clone size is stated as once, few or many, or as a class when expanded; others skip it.

clone_size: .; j_call: TRBJ2-7; v_call: TRBV19; d_call: .; cdr3_nt: TGTGCCAGTAGTACCGGGCCCAAGTCGAGCGAGCAGTACTTC; cdr3_aa: CASSTGPKSSEQYF
clone_size: .; j_call: TRBJ1-1; v_call: TRBV27; d_call: TRBD1; cdr3_nt: TGTGCCAGCAGCAGAGACAGGGGGCACAGGAACACTGAAGCTTTCTTT; cdr3_aa: CASSRDRGHRNTEAFF
clone_size: .; j_call: TRBJ2-7; v_call: TRBV19; d_call: TRBD2; cdr3_nt: TGTGCCAGTAGTGAAGGGACTAGCGCCTACGAGCAGTACTTC; cdr3_aa: CASSEGTSAYEQYF
clone_size: .; j_call: TRBJ1-2; v_call: TRBV20-1; d_call: .; cdr3_nt: TGCAGTGCAGAGGGTGCCAACTATGGCTACACCTTC; cdr3_aa: CSAEGANYGYTF
clone_size: .; j_call: TRBJ2-2; v_call: TRBV3-1; d_call: .; cdr3_nt: TGTGCCAGCAGTAAACAGGGAGCGGGCACCGGGGAGCTGTTTTTT; cdr3_aa: CASSKQGAGTGELFF
clone_size: .; j_call: TRBJ2-1; v_call: TRBV29-1; d_call: .; cdr3_nt: TGCAGCGTTGAGGCTAGCGTGGGCGATGAGCAGTTCTTC; cdr3_aa: CSVEASVGDEQFF
clone_size: once; j_call: TRBJ1-5; v_call: TRBV7-2; d_call: .; cdr3_nt: TGTGCCAGCACCCCGTTTGTGGTTAGCAATCAGCCCCAGCATTTT; cdr3_aa: CASTPFVVSNQPQHF
clone_size: .; j_call: TRBJ2-7; v_call: TRBV15; d_call: .; cdr3_nt: TGTGCCACCAGCCGAGAAGACGGAAGCTCCTACGAGCAGTACTTC; cdr3_aa: CATSREDGSSYEQYF
clone_size: .; j_call: TRBJ2-7; v_call: TRBV7-2; d_call: TRBD2; cdr3_nt: TGTGCCAGCAGCCTGGCCACTAGCGGGACCGCCTACGAGCAGTACTTC; cdr3_aa: CASSLATSGTAYEQYF
clone_size: .; j_call: TRBJ2-7; v_call: TRBV2; d_call: .; cdr3_nt: TGTGCCAGCAGTGGTGCCGGGCGAAGCTCCTACGAGCAGTACTTC; cdr3_aa: CASSGAGRSSYEQYF
clone_size: .; j_call: TRBJ2-1; v_call: TRBV15; d_call: TRBD2; cdr3_nt: TGTGCCACCAGCACAGCACCCGGGACTAGCGGGATCTCCTACAATGAGCAGTTCTTC; cdr3_aa: CATSTAPGTSGISYNEQFF
clone_size: .; j_call: TRBJ2-7; v_call: TRBV29-1; d_call: TRBD1; cdr3_nt: TGCAGCGTTGAAAGTCACAGGGGGGCGGAAGACTACGAGCAGTACTTC; cdr3_aa: CSVESHRGAEDYEQYF
clone_size: once; j_call: TRBJ1-1; v_call: TRBV29-1; d_call: .; cdr3_nt: TGCAGCGTTGAGCGTCGAGGAACGAACACTGAAGCTTTCTTT; cdr3_aa: CSVERRGTNTEAFF
clone_size: .; j_call: TRBJ2-3; v_call: TRBV28; d_call: TRBD1; cdr3_nt: TGTGCCAGCAGTTCCCTGGGACAGCTCCGCACAGATACGCAGTATTTT; cdr3_aa: CASSSLGQLRTDTQYF
clone_size: .; j_call: TRBJ2-1; v_call: TRBV5-4; d_call: TRBD2; cdr3_nt: TGTGCCAGCAGCTCAGGAGGCCTAGCGGGAGCCGCGGGAGAGCAGTTCTTC; cdr3_aa: CASSSGGLAGAAGEQFF
clone_size: once; j_call: TRBJ2-7; v_call: TRBV29-1; d_call: TRBD2; cdr3_nt: TGCAGCGTCCGGGGACTAGCGGGAGGCACCTACGAGCAGTACTTC; cdr3_aa: CSVRGLAGGTYEQYF
clone_size: once; j_call: TRBJ1-5; v_call: TRBV30; d_call: TRBD1; cdr3_nt: TGTGCCTGGAGCACTCCGGGACAGAGCTTTAGCAATCAGCCCCAGCATTTT; cdr3_aa: CAWSTPGQSFSNQPQHF
clone_size: .; j_call: TRBJ2-4; v_call: TRBV29-1; d_call: .; cdr3_nt: TGCAGCGTTGGAGAGTCCTACCTAAACATTCAGTACTTC; cdr3_aa: CSVGESYLNIQYF
clone_size: .; j_call: TRBJ1-4; v_call: TRBV29-1; d_call: TRBD1; cdr3_nt: TGCAGCGCCAGGGGGCAGACTAATGAAAAACTGTTTTTT; cdr3_aa: CSARGQTNEKLFF
clone_size: .; j_call: TRBJ2-7; v_call: TRBV5-1; d_call: TRBD1; cdr3_nt: TGCGCCAGCAGCTCGGGGACAGGGTGGTACGAGCAGTACTTC; cdr3_aa: CASSSGTGWYEQYF
clone_size: .; j_call: TRBJ1-1; v_call: TRBV2; d_call: .; cdr3_nt: TGTGCCAGCGCAGGGGCGAACACTGAAGCTTTCTTT; cdr3_aa: CASAGANTEAFF
clone_size: .; j_call: TRBJ2-7; v_call: TRBV13; d_call: .; cdr3_nt: TGTGCCAGCAGCTTACGGGCCAGGGACTACGAGCAGTACTTC; cdr3_aa: CASSLRARDYEQYF
clone_size: .; j_call: TRBJ1-2; v_call: TRBV3-1; d_call: TRBD1; cdr3_nt: TGTGCCAGCAGCCAGGACAGGGGACTTGGATCCACCTTC; cdr3_aa: CASSQDRGLGSTF
clone_size: .; j_call: TRBJ1-5; v_call: TRBV12-3/TRBV12-4; d_call: TRBD1; cdr3_nt: TGTGCCAGCATCCGGGACAGGGGGTCTAATCAGCCCCAGCATTTT; cdr3_aa: CASIRDRGSNQPQHF
clone_size: .; j_call: TRBJ2-1; v_call: TRBV12-3/TRBV12-4; d_call: TRBD1; cdr3_nt: TGTGCCAGCAGCCCCCGTAGTAGGGACAGGTTCTTC; cdr3_aa: CASSPRSRDRFF
clone_size: .; j_call: TRBJ2-5; v_call: TRBV2; d_call: .; cdr3_nt: TGTGCCAGCAGTGACGATGGGGGGCATCAGACCCAGTACTTC; cdr3_aa: CASSDDGGHQTQYF
clone_size: .; j_call: TRBJ2-7; v_call: TRBV19; d_call: .; cdr3_nt: TGTGCCAGTAGTATATTCAAACAGGGTGTCTACGAGCAGTACTTC; cdr3_aa: CASSIFKQGVYEQYF
clone_size: .; j_call: TRBJ2-5; v_call: TRBV2; d_call: .; cdr3_nt: TGTGCCAGCACCCCAAAAGAGACCCAGTACTTC; cdr3_aa: CASTPKETQYF
clone_size: .; j_call: TRBJ1-1; v_call: TRBV2; d_call: .; cdr3_nt: TGTGCCAGCAGGGCCCGAGGGGGTTCGGGTACTGAAGCTTTCTTT; cdr3_aa: CASRARGGSGTEAFF
clone_size: .; j_call: TRBJ2-7; v_call: TRBV24-1; d_call: TRBD1; cdr3_nt: TGTGCCACCAGTGATCCGACAGGGTACGAGCAGTACTTC; cdr3_aa: CATSDPTGYEQYF
clone_size: .; j_call: TRBJ2-2; v_call: TRBV19; d_call: TRBD1; cdr3_nt: TGTGCCAGTAGAGGACAGGCCTACGCGAACACCGGGGAGCTGTTTTTT; cdr3_aa: CASRGQAYANTGELFF
clone_size: .; j_call: TRBJ1-1; v_call: TRBV3-1; d_call: TRBD1; cdr3_nt: TGTGCCAGCAGCGCCTACAGGGGACGGGAAAAAAACACTGAAGCTTTCTTT; cdr3_aa: CASSAYRGREKNTEAFF
clone_size: .; j_call: TRBJ2-2; v_call: TRBV4-1; d_call: .; cdr3_nt: TGCGCCAGCAGCCAAGAGACCCGGAACACCGGGGAGCTGTTTTTT; cdr3_aa: CASSQETRNTGELFF
clone_size: once; j_call: TRBJ2-2; v_call: TRBV3-1; d_call: .; cdr3_nt: TGTGCCAGCAGCCAGGACCTTCGAGGGGCAAACACCGGGGAGCTGTTTTTT; cdr3_aa: CASSQDLRGANTGELFF
clone_size: .; j_call: TRBJ1-2; v_call: TRBV7-9; d_call: .; cdr3_nt: TGTGCCAGCAGTAGAGGGGGGTATGGCTACACCTTC; cdr3_aa: CASSRGGYGYTF
clone_size: once; j_call: TRBJ2-3; v_call: TRBV30; d_call: .; cdr3_nt: TGTGCCTGGAGTGTGCTAATGGGAGATACGCAGTATTTT; cdr3_aa: CAWSVLMGDTQYF
clone_size: .; j_call: TRBJ2-2; v_call: TRBV14; d_call: .; cdr3_nt: TGTGCCAGCAGCCAAGCCAGGGGAGCCGGGGAGCTGTTTTTT; cdr3_aa: CASSQARGAGELFF
clone_size: .; j_call: TRBJ2-7; v_call: TRBV28; d_call: .; cdr3_nt: TGTGCCAGCAGTCCCCCCCAGGGGACGTCCTACGAGCAGTACTTC; cdr3_aa: CASSPPQGTSYEQYF
clone_size: .; j_call: TRBJ2-3; v_call: TRBV4-1; d_call: .; cdr3_nt: TGCGCCAGCAGCCGGGATCCAGGGGAGGGATTGTCTAGCACAGATACGCAGTATTTT; cdr3_aa: CASSRDPGEGLSSTDTQYF
clone_size: .; j_call: TRBJ1-5; v_call: TRBV7-8; d_call: TRBD1; cdr3_nt: TGTGCCAGCAGCGGGACAGGGGGCGCGGGAAACTACTTCAATCAGCCCCAGCATTTT; cdr3_aa: CASSGTGGAGNYFNQPQHF
clone_size: .; j_call: TRBJ2-3; v_call: TRBV6-6; d_call: .; cdr3_nt: TGTGCCGCTGGGGTTCGCACAGATACGCAGTATTTT; cdr3_aa: CAAGVRTDTQYF
clone_size: once; j_call: TRBJ2-5; v_call: TRBV3-1; d_call: .; cdr3_nt: TGTGCCAGCAGCCGAGAAGGAACCGGCCCCCAAGAGACCCAGTACTTC; cdr3_aa: CASSREGTGPQETQYF
clone_size: .; j_call: TRBJ2-7; v_call: TRBV5-1; d_call: TRBD1; cdr3_nt: TGCGCCAGCAATCCACCGGGACAGAGCTCCTACGAGCAGTACTTC; cdr3_aa: CASNPPGQSSYEQYF
clone_size: once; j_call: TRBJ1-2; v_call: TRBV20-1; d_call: .; cdr3_nt: TGCAGTGCTAGATCGACCAACTATGGCTACACCTTC; cdr3_aa: CSARSTNYGYTF
clone_size: .; j_call: TRBJ2-5; v_call: TRBV5-1; d_call: TRBD2; cdr3_nt: TGCGCCAGCAGCTTGACTAGCGCTCAAGAGACCCAGTACTTC; cdr3_aa: CASSLTSAQETQYF
clone_size: once; j_call: TRBJ2-5; v_call: TRBV20-1; d_call: .; cdr3_nt: TGCAGTGCTAGAGATCAGGGCCTAGCGAGAATTGGAGAGACCCAGTACTTC; cdr3_aa: CSARDQGLARIGETQYF
clone_size: once; j_call: TRBJ2-5; v_call: TRBV5-1; d_call: TRBD1; cdr3_nt: TGCGCCAGCAGCTGGGGGACAGCTTCTCAAGAGACCCAGTACTTC; cdr3_aa: CASSWGTASQETQYF
clone_size: .; j_call: TRBJ1-5; v_call: TRBV19; d_call: .; cdr3_nt: TGTGCCAGTAGTATAAGGTCAGGGGGCAATCAGCCCCAGCATTTT; cdr3_aa: CASSIRSGGNQPQHF
clone_size: once; j_call: TRBJ2-7; v_call: TRBV30; d_call: TRBD1; cdr3_nt: TGTGCCTGGAGTCGGGACAGAGGTTACGAGCAGTACTTC; cdr3_aa: CAWSRDRGYEQYF
clone_size: .; j_call: TRBJ1-1; v_call: TRBV14; d_call: .; cdr3_nt: TGTGCCAGCAGCCAACCTGGCGGGGGGAAAGCTTTCTTT; cdr3_aa: CASSQPGGGKAFF
clone_size: .; j_call: TRBJ2-6; v_call: TRBV28; d_call: .; cdr3_nt: TGTGCCAGCAGTTTTAGCGGAGTCAGCATCTCTGGAGCCAACGTCCTGACTTTC; cdr3_aa: CASSFSGVSISGANVLTF